This TCR beta chain was observed in a study of Graves' ophthalmopathy and Graves' hyperthyroidism. In this cohort, patients with other autoimmune diseases, uncontrolled infections, pregnancy or lactation were excluded. This clonotype was observed a few times. Its antigen remains unknown. CDR3 size: 17 residues. The V gene end was trimmed by 1 base and the J gene end by 0 bases; junction bases not matched to a gene: 4. The germline gives CDR1 SEHNR, CDR2 FQNEAQ (reference sequence). CDR3 regions of TCR beta were amplified from RNA transcripts. RT-PCR in the first round used HTBI primers; a second-round multiplex PCR followed. Via MiXCR, TCRdb re-called the multiplex PCR reads, giving one row per CDR3 protein. The table records approximately 700,000 distinct CDR3 sequences, more than 40% of them present only once. General study results and limits: The majority of expanded thyroid clonotypes above 0.001 frequency also occurred in blood.

This chain uses TRBV7-9 with TRBJ1-1; TRBD1 matches at 11 bases. The source of this sequence is an adult man with Graves' ophthalmopathy. Material: peripheral blood. The DNA of the CDR3 is TGTGCCAGCAGCTTAGTTTGGACAGGGGGCTTGAACACTGAAGCTTTCTTT. Its translation: CASSLVWTGGLNTEAFF. The variable domain in full, completed from reference TRBV7-9 and TRBJ1-1, reads DTGVSQNPRHKITKRGQNVTFRCDPISEHNRLYWYRQTLGQGPEFLTYFQNEAQLEKSRLLSDRFSAERPKGSFSTLEIQRTEQGDSAMYLCASSLVWTGGLNTEAFFGQGTRLTVV.